A selection of T cell receptor beta chains follows, all from one sample in a study of long-term antiretroviral therapy in people with HIV. Some clones are missing from TCRdb's copy, which holds only in-frame ones; the method was immunoSEQ multiplex PCR. The sample has approximately 24,000 clones; roughly 88% are singletons. Sequencing was performed on unsorted PBMCs, taken roughly 4.5 years after starting antiretroviral therapy. These receptors all come from a man aged 25 to 40 with HIV. Both conserved end residues are part of each CDR3.

v_call	j_call	cdr3_aa
TRBV6-4	TRBJ2-3	CASSVGGGDTQYF
TRBV10-2	TRBJ2-7	CASIGGVEYEQYF
TRBV6-6	TRBJ2-5	CASSFVASAQETQYF
TRBV6-4	TRBJ2-1	CASSDSMAGKIEQFF
TRBV2	TRBJ1-3	CASSEMGAPGNTIYF
TRBV9	TRBJ2-1	CASSQVGLGYEQFF
TRBV27	TRBJ1-1	CASSEPNTEAFF
TRBV4-1	TRBJ1-6	CASSLKQGYDSPLHF
TRBV29-1	TRBJ2-7	CSVAGGFPTYEQYF
TRBV4-1	TRBJ2-7	CASSSSQGLGYEQYF
TRBV11-2	TRBJ2-7	CASRGTVTYEQYF
TRBV14	TRBJ1-2	CASSQDLDGYNYGYTF
TRBV18	TRBJ2-2	CASSEGTRTGELFF
TRBV7-2	TRBJ1-1	CASSLNGWGAEAFF
TRBV7-9	TRBJ2-1	CASRGGANEQFF
TRBV15	TRBJ2-1	CATSRAKSSTSVGHEQFF
TRBV5-4	TRBJ2-1	CASSLEGNMGNEQFF
TRBV30	TRBJ2-1	CAWSVVGNEQFF
TRBV12-5	TRBJ2-3	CASGPDRADTQYF
TRBV10-2	TRBJ2-3	CASSEQRGQGVSDTQYF
TRBV29-1	TRBJ1-3	CSVADRVGNTIYF
TRBV7-2	TRBJ1-3	CASREAGGNTIYF
TRBV7-9	TRBJ1-2	CASSSRTGGHGYTF
TRBV6-4	TRBJ1-5	CAAGTGRNQPQHF
TRBV29-1	TRBJ1-2	CSVQLTGPYGYTF
TRBV6-7	TRBJ2-2	CASPNKRGGQLCGELFF
TRBV7-2	TRBJ1-3	CASSSDRAGNTIYF
TRBV29-1	TRBJ1-2	CSVDRDLYGYTF
TRBV5-6	TRBJ2-7	CASGKTETYEQYF
TRBV6-6	TRBJ2-1	CASSSGTSGKFF
TRBV30	TRBJ1-5	CAWSAGRPPQHF
TRBV5-4	TRBJ2-3	CASSSGGRQAQYF
TRBV2	TRBJ1-2	CASSEYEPPRHGYTF
TRBV18	TRBJ2-1	CASSPLGPGSYNEQFF
TRBV6-5	TRBJ2-7	CASNGSGREQYF
TRBV5-3	TRBJ1-5	CARSIPGGSNQPQHF
TRBV4-2	TRBJ2-1	CASSHPGRQAQANEQFF
TRBV7-9	TRBJ1-2	CASSRTAANYGYTF
TRBV27	TRBJ2-1	CASSLDGGAYNEQFF
TRBV2	TRBJ1-2	CASSERVWYGYTF
TRBV29-1	TRBJ1-1	CSGGTRGTEAFF
TRBV9	TRBJ2-4	CASSSTGSGDIQYF
TRBV4-3	TRBJ2-1	CASSQDPSRVEQFF
TRBV9	TRBJ2-7	CASSVGNTPSYEQYF
TRBV7-9	TRBJ2-1	CASSLRREPYNEQFF
TRBV7-9	TRBJ2-1	CASSFSGRVYNEQFF
TRBV7-8	TRBJ2-5	CASSFLETQYF
TRBV11-2	TRBJ2-2	CASSPGRFSTGELFF
TRBV14	TRBJ1-3	CASSRGKDLSGNTIYF
TRBV6-6	TRBJ2-3	CASRDSSNRGTDTQYF